These 24 T cell receptor beta chains came from one sample sequenced in a study of blood T cell repertoires in COVID-19. The repertoire was sequenced with immunoSEQ multiplex PCR; TCRdb's copy has only in-frame clones and lacks some. The data show more than 65,000 clones, with around four fifths seen just once and 12% held by the top ten. The sample taken for sequencing was peripheral blood. The receptors were gathered from a human donor in a cohort sampled during active COVID-19.

The rearrangement links TRBV6-1 to TRBJ1-4; D gene uncertain. Germline CDR1 and CDR2: MNHNS and SASEGT. V dropped 2 bases and J dropped 8 bases, with 15 bases sitting between them. The CDR3 runs to 15 residues. The CDR3 nucleotides are TGTGCCAGCAGTGAATCGAACTTCCCTACCGAAAAACTGTTTTTT. Protein: CASSESNFPTEKLFF.

V is TRBV4-1 and J is TRBJ1-2; 7 bases line up with TRBD1. The CDR3 totals 16 residues. V was pared by 0 bases and J by 2 bases, with 6 bases of the junction left unmatched. Germline assignment: CDR1 MGHRA and CDR2 YSYEKL. The CDR3 protein is CASSQDGRGENYGYTF. The CDR3 DNA reads as TGCGCCAGCAGCCAAGATGGCAGGGGGGAAAACTATGGCTACACCTTC.

The CDR3 DNA reads as TGTGCCATCAGTGAGTCACAGGGCGGAGATCAGCCCCAGCATTTT. The encoded protein is CAISESQGGDQPQHF. This chain uses TRBV10-3 with TRBJ1-5, with D perhaps TRBD1 (6 bases). The CDR3 has 15 residues. Trimming shortened V by 0 bases and J by 5 bases, and 11 bases separated the two germline ends. Germline V gives CDR1 ENHRY, CDR2 SYGVKD.

The chain carries TRBV6-5 and TRBJ1-3; D is perhaps TRBD1 (5 bases). Germline lookup yields CDR1 MNHEY and CDR2 SVGAGI. Trimming took off 7 bases at V and 1 base at J, with 8 bases between the two ends. The CDR3 sequence is 13 residues long. CDR3 sequence: CASTRGSGNTIYF. The CDR3 DNA reads TGTGCCAGCACCCGGGGGTCTGGAAACACCATATATTTT.

CDR3 loop: CASSQGGAGANVLTF. The CDR3, as DNA: TGTGCCAGCAGCCAAGGGGGAGCTGGGGCCAACGTCCTGACTTTC. The V and J genes are TRBV3-1 (or the pseudogene TRBV3-2) and TRBJ2-6; the D gene is possibly TRBD2 (5 bases). The length of the CDR3 is 15 residues. Germline assignment: CDR1 LGHDT and CDR2 YNNKEL (reference sequence). V was pared by 1 base and J by 2 bases, with 6 bases between.

The chain combines TRBV3-1 (or the pseudogene TRBV3-2) with TRBJ1-2, with D maybe TRBD1 (5 bases). CDR1 is LGHDT and CDR2 is YNNKEL in the germline V gene (reference sequence). The CDR3 spans 15 residues. V lost 5 bases and J 3 bases, leaving 16 bases between the germline ends. DNA of the CDR3: TGTGCCAGCAGCACACGGGGGTTCTCTGACTATGGCTACACCTTC. As protein: CASSTRGFSDYGYTF.

The V and J genes are TRBV29-1 and TRBJ2-3; possible D gene TRBD1, 6 bases. CDR1 is SQVTM and CDR2 is ANQGSEA in the germline V gene. There are 12 residues in the CDR3. Between the trimmed V and J ends, which lost 3 bases and 5 bases, there was a span of 9 bases. The DNA of the CDR3 is TGCAGCGTTGACAGGGGTGAAGATACGCAGTATTTT. Amino acid sequence: CSVDRGEDTQYF.

This chain joins TRBV13 and TRBJ1-2, with TRBD1 identical over 8 bases. This CDR3 has 16 amino acids. Germline V gene data show CDR1 as PRHDT and CDR2 as FYEKMQ (reference sequence). J was trimmed by 1 base and V by 1 base; bases with no gene match: 5. In DNA form, the CDR3 reads TGTGCCAGCAGCTTAGTAGGGACAGGAGTTAACTATGGCTACACCTTC. Translation: CASSLVGTGVNYGYTF. Full variable domain (rest looked up from reference TRBV13 and TRBJ1-2): AAGVIQSPRHLIKEKRETATLKCYPIPRHDTVYWYQQGPGQDPQFLISFYEKMQSDKGSIPDRFSAQQFSDYHSELNMSSLELGDSALYFCASSLVGTGVNYGYTFGSGTRLTVV.

This chain joins TRBV10-3 and TRBJ1-5; D call uncertain. The CDR3 length is 14 residues. Germline V gene lookup returns CDR1 ENHRY and CDR2 SYGVKD. The V gene lost 1 base and the J gene lost 5 bases, with 9 bases spanning the gap. The CDR3 DNA sequence: TGTGCCATCAGTGAGTTTGGTAGTGATCAGCCCCAGCATTTT. Translation: CAISEFGSDQPQHF.

The sample holds one count of this clone. The chain couples TRBV27 to TRBJ2-4; 9 bases match TRBD2. CDR3 size: 16 residues. Germline CDR1 is MNHEY and CDR2 is SMNVEV (reference sequence). V lost 5 bases and J lost 3; bases outside the gene matches: 8. The CDR3 loop reads CASSVAREGSKNIQYF. The CDR3 DNA follows: TGTGCCAGCAGTGTAGCGCGGGAGGGGAGCAAAAACATTCAGTACTTC.

The chain is built from TRBV20-1 and TRBJ2-7; D is possibly TRBD2 (5 bases). Between the trimmed V and J ends, which lost 5 bases and 6 bases, there was a span of 11 bases. The V gene's germline CDR1 is DFQATT and CDR2 SNEGSKA (reference sequence). CDR3 length equals 11 residues. DNA for the CDR3: TGCAGTGCTCGCTCTAGCAGCGAGCAGTACTTC. It codes for CSARSSSEQYF.

This chain links TRBV6-5 with TRBJ2-1; weak D call: TRBD2 (7 bases). The V gene lost 10 bases and the J gene lost 7 bases, with 17 bases spanning the gap. Germline assignment: CDR1 MNHEY and CDR2 SVGAGI. There are 13 residues in the CDR3. Written as DNA, the CDR3 is TGTGCCACTTGGGGGGGCACCCAAAATGAGCAGTTCTTC. As protein: CATWGGTQNEQFF.

The V gene is TRBV5-4, the J gene TRBJ1-6; no firm D call. CDR1 and CDR2 (germline): SGHNT, YYREEE (reference sequence). The CDR3 covers 13 residues. V was shortened by 1 base and J by 10 bases, with 9 bases between the two germline ends. As DNA, the CDR3 is TGTGCCAGCAGCTTGAGCGCAGAATCACCCCTCCACTTT. Translating it yields CASSLSAESPLHF.

The rearrangement joins TRBV27 to TRBJ1-1; 7 bases are shared with TRBD1. This CDR3 has 14 residues. The trim removed 8 bases at V and 4 bases at J, leaving 10 bases unmatched. Germline-derived CDR1 and CDR2 are MNHEY and SMNVEV (reference sequence). For the CDR3, the DNA is TGTGCCAGCGGGAGAGGGGGCGCGGGCACTGAAGCTTTCTTT. Protein sequence: CASGRGGAGTEAFF.

This chain connects TRBV3-1 (or the pseudogene TRBV3-2) to TRBJ2-2; 9 positions match TRBD2. V lost 1 base to trimming and J lost 4 bases; unmatched junction nucleotides: 7. The CDR3 runs to 17 residues. CDR1 and CDR2 (germline): LGHDT, YNNKEL (reference sequence). CDR3 DNA sequence: TGTGCCAGCAGCCAAGGCAGACTAGCGGCGGCCACCGGGGAGCTGTTTTTT. Translation gives CASSQGRLAAATGELFF.

This chain links TRBV29-1 with TRBJ1-1; D is uncertain. The ends were cut back, 0 bases at V and 11 bases at J, with 7 bases in the middle. The CDR3 consists of 10 residues. From germline, CDR1 is SQVTM and CDR2 ANQGSEA. The CDR3 reads CSVEELTAFF. CDR3 sequence (DNA): TGCAGCGTTGAAGAACTTACGGCTTTCTTT.

The chain couples TRBV6-5 to TRBJ1-2; the match to TRBD1 covers 7 bases. With 5 bases clipped from V and 7 bases from J, the junction kept 7 bases outside the gene matches. This CDR3 has 13 residues. In germline, CDR1 is MNHEY, CDR2 SVGAGI. The CDR3 region has the DNA TGTGCCAGCAGTCTCCCGACAGGGTTTGGCTACACCTTC. It specifies CASSLPTGFGYTF.

This clone has just one count. V and J are TRBV6-7 and TRBJ2-7, with a possible D match to TRBD1 (5 bases). TRBV6-7 carries the ORF label, with uncertain function. Trimming left V 0 bases short and J 0 bases short, with 9 bases between. The CDR3 sequence is 15 residues long. CDR3 sequence (DNA): TGTGCCAGCAGTTACTCGGCAGGGTACTCCTACGAGCAGTACTTC. It yields the protein CASSYSAGYSYEQYF.

The chain couples TRBV21-1 to TRBJ2-7; the listed D gene, TRBD1, was not tested against the DNA. TRBV21-1 is described as a pseudogene. The CDR3 runs to 19 residues. This CDR3 is CASSIFPIGQGTPIYEQYF. Written as DNA, the CDR3 is TGTGCCAGCAGTATCTTCCCAATTGGACAGGGGACCCCTATTTACGAGCAGTACTTC.

The rearrangement links TRBV10-3 to TRBJ2-5; 15 bases align to TRBD2. Unmatched junction bases numbered 2, after V lost 10 bases and J lost 2 bases. The germline gives CDR1 ENHRY, CDR2 SYGVKD. CDR3 length equals 14 residues. CDR3 amino acids: CATGTSGRQETQYF. The CDR3 nucleotides read TGTGCCACCGGGACTAGCGGGAGGCAAGAGACCCAGTACTTC.

The genes are TRBV7-8 and TRBJ1-1; TRBD1 aligns across 9 bases. The trim removed 4 bases at V and 0 bases at J, leaving 12 bases unmatched. The CDR3 has 18 residues. Germline assignment: CDR1 SGHVS and CDR2 FQNEAQ. The CDR3 sequence is CASSSLTGQGAMNTEAFF. The CDR3 DNA sequence: TGTGCCAGCAGCTCCCTCACGGGACAGGGAGCCATGAACACTGAAGCTTTCTTT. Complete variable domain (other parts from reference TRBV7-8 and TRBJ1-1): GAGVSQSPRYKVAKRGQDVALRCDPISGHVSLFWYQQALGQGPEFLTYFQNEAQLDKSGLPSDRFFAERPEGSVSTLKIQRTQQEDSAVYLCASSSLTGQGAMNTEAFFGQGTRLTVV.

This chain uses TRBV7-9 with TRBJ1-1, with D perhaps TRBD1 (6 bases). The germline gives CDR1 SEHNR, CDR2 FQNEAQ (reference sequence). The CDR3 runs 15 residues. V was shortened by 5 bases and J by 2 bases, with 15 bases between the two germline ends. The CDR3 region is CASSQARDTNTEAFF. CDR3 coding DNA: TGTGCCAGCAGCCAAGCCCGGGACACCAACACTGAAGCTTTCTTT.

J is TRBJ2-2 and V is TRBV3-1 (or the pseudogene TRBV3-2), with D maybe TRBD2 (6 bases). The germline V and J ends were trimmed by 4 bases and 3 bases, with 12 bases remaining between them. Germline values: CDR1 LGHDT, CDR2 YNNKEL (reference sequence). The CDR3 is 15 residues long. CDR3 region: CASSRRERHTGELFF. In DNA form, the CDR3 reads TGTGCCAGCAGCCGCCGGGAGAGACACACCGGGGAGCTGTTTTTT.

This clone appeared once. The rearrangement links TRBV5-1 to TRBJ2-1; TRBD2 aligns across 10 bases. V lost 1 base, J lost 2 bases, and 0 bases stayed unmatched. Per the germline V gene, CDR1 is SGHRS and CDR2 is YFSETQ. The CDR3 spans 15 residues. For the CDR3, the DNA is TGCGCCAGCAGCTTGACTAGCGGGACCTACAATGAGCAGTTCTTC. Protein product: CASSLTSGTYNEQFF.